The sequence of this T cell receptor beta chain was determined in a study of blood T cell repertoires in COVID-19. Whole-study context: Collection of acute and convalescent COVID-19 samples took place in the United States, Italy and Spain. T cells, B-cell-depleted T cells, or PBMCs supplied cDNA or gDNA.

How the authors handled the data: Researchers report that nucleated cell counts were estimated from reference gene primer amplification. TCRdb's table, derived via immunoSEQ multiplex PCR, lists solely in-frame clones and lacks some. That table gives V, J and clone size, and the DNA gave D and trimming. The table includes roughly 270,000 clones, roughly 85% detected once. Germline CDR1 is ENHRY and CDR2 is SYGVKD. The CDR3 extends over 16 amino acids. V trimming: 0 bases; J trimming: 5 bases; junction bases outside the gene matches: 7. The receptor was derived from a middle-aged man with active or convalescent COVID-19. J is TRBJ2-1 and V is TRBV10-3, with 7 bases that match TRBD2. Material: peripheral blood. The DNA for the CDR3 is TGTGCCATCAGTGAGTCGTTAAGCGGACTAGACAATGAGCAGTTCTTC. Translating gives CAISESLSGLDNEQFF.